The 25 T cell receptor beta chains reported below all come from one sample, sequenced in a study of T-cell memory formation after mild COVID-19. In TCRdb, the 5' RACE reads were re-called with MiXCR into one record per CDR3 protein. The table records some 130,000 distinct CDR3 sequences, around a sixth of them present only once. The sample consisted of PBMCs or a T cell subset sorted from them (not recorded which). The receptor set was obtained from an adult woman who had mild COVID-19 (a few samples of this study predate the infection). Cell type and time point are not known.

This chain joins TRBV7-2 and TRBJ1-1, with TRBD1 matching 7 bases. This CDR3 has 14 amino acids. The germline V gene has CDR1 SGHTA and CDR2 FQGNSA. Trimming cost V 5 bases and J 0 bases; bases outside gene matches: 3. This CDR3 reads CASSRDSMNTEAFF. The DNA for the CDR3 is TGTGCCAGCAGCCGGGACAGCATGAACACTGAAGCTTTCTTT.

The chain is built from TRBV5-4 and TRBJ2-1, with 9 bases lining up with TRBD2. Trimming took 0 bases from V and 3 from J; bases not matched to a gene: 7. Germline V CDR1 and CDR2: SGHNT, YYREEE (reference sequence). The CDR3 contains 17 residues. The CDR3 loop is CASSLAVAGVGYNEQFF. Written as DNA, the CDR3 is TGTGCCAGCAGCTTGGCAGTAGCGGGAGTGGGCTACAATGAGCAGTTCTTC. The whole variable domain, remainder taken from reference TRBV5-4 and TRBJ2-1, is ETGVTQSPTHLIKTRGQQVTLRCSSQSGHNTVSWYQQALGQGPQFIFQYYREEENGRGNFPPRFSGLQFPNYSSELNVNALELDDSALYLCASSLAVAGVGYNEQFFGPGTRLTVL.

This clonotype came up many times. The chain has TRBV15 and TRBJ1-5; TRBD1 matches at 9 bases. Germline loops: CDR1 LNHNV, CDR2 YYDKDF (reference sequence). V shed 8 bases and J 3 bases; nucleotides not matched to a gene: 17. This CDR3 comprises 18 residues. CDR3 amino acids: CATAPGQGRLVNNQPQHF. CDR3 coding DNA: TGTGCCACCGCTCCGGGACAGGGAAGGCTGGTAAACAATCAGCCCCAGCATTTT.

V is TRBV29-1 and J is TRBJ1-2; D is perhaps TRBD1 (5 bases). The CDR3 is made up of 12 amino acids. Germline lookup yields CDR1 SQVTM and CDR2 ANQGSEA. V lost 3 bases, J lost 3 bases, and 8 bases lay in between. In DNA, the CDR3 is TGCAGCGTTGACAGACAGCACTATGGCTACACCTTC. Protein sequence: CSVDRQHYGYTF. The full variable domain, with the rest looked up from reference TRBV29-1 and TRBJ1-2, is SAVISQKPSRDICQRGTSLTIQCQVDSQVTMMFWYRQQPGQSLTLIATANQGSEATYESGFVIDKFPISRPNLTFSTLTVSNMSPEDSSIYLCSVDRQHYGYTFGSGTRLTVV.

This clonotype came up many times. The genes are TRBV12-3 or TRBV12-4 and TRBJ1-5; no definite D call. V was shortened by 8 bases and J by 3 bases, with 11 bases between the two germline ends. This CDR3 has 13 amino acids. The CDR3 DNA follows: TGTGCCAGCGCACCGGGATTCAATCAGCCCCAGCATTTT. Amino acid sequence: CASAPGFNQPQHF.

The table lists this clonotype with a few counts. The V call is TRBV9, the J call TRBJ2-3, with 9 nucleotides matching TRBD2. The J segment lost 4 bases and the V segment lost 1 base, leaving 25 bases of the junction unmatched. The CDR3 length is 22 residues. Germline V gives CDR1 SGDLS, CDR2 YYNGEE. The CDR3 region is CASSVPLTPGTSRGSPADTQYF. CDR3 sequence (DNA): TGTGCCAGCAGCGTACCACTTACTCCCGGGACTAGCCGTGGTAGTCCTGCAGATACGCAGTATTTT.

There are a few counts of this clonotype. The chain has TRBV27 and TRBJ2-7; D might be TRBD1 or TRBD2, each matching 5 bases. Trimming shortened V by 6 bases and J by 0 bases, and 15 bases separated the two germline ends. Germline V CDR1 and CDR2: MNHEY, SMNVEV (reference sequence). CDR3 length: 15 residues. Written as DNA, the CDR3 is TGTGCCAGCAGCCCTTGGGACCTTAGCTCCTACGAGCAGTACTTC. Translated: CASSPWDLSSYEQYF.

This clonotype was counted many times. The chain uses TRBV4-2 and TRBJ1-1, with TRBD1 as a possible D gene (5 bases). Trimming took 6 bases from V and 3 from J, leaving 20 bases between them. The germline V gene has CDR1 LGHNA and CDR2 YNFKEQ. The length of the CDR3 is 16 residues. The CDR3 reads CASREDPGRVDTEAFF. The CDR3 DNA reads TGTGCCAGCAGGGAAGATCCAGGGCGCGTGGACACTGAAGCTTTCTTT.

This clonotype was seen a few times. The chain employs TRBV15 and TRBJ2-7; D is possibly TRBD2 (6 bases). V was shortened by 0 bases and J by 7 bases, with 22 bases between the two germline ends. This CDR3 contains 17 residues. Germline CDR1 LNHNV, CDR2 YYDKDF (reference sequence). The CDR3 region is CATSRDWPGLRMGEQYF. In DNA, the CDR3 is TGTGCCACCAGCAGAGATTGGCCGGGACTCCGGATGGGGGAGCAGTACTTC.

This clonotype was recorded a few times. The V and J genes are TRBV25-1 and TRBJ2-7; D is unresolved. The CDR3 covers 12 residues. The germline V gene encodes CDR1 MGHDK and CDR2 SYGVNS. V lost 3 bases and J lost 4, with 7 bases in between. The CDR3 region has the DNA TGTGCCAGCAGTGAGGTAGAGTACGAGCAGTACTTC. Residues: CASSEVEYEQYF.

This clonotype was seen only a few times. The CDR3 is CAISESTIDGSYNEQFF. For the CDR3, the DNA is TGTGCCATCAGTGAGTCGACTATCGACGGTAGCTACAATGAGCAGTTCTTC. The chain links TRBV10-3 to TRBJ2-1; possibly TRBD2 for D (5 bases). This CDR3 spans 17 amino acids. Deletions cut 0 bases from V and 3 bases from J, with 15 bases between. Germline CDR1 and CDR2: ENHRY and SYGVKD.

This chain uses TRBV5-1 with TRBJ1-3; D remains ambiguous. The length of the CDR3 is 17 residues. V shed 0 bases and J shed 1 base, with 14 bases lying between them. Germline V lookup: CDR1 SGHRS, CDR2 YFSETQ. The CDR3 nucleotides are TGCGCCAGCAGCTTGGCCGGAGGGTCGCAGTCTGGAAACACCATATATTTT. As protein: CASSLAGGSQSGNTIYF.

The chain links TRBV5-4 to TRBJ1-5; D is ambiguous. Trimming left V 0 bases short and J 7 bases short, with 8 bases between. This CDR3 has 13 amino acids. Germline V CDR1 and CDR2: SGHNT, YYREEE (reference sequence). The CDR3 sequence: CASSLEGHQPQHF. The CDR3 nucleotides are TGTGCCAGCAGCTTGGAAGGGCACCAGCCCCAGCATTTT.

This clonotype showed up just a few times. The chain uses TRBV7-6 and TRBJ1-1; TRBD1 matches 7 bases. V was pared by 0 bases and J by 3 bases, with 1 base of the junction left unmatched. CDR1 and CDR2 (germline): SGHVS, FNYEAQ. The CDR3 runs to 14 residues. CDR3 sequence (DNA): TGTGCCAGCAGCTTAGCCAGGGGGGACACTGAAGCTTTCTTT. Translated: CASSLARGDTEAFF.

DNA for the CDR3: TGTGCCAGCAGCGTCAACCTAGCGGTTCAACGCAATGAGCAGTTCTTC. Amino acid sequence: CASSVNLAVQRNEQFF. The rearrangement joins TRBV9 to TRBJ2-1; 7 bases match TRBD2. V shed 2 bases and J 6 bases; nucleotides not matched to a gene: 11. The CDR3 contains 16 residues. Germline V CDR1 and CDR2: SGDLS, YYNGEE.

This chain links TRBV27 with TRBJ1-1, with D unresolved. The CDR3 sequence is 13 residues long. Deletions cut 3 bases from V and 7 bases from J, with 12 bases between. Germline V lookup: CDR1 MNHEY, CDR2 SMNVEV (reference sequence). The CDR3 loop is CASSFFPGGEAFF. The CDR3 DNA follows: TGTGCCAGCAGTTTTTTCCCCGGCGGTGAAGCTTTCTTT.

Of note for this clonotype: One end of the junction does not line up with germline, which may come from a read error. The CDR3 loop reads CASSQEQWGQAADKQYF. The CDR3 nucleotides are TGCGCCAGCAGCCAAGAGCAATGGGGACAGGCGGCAGATAAGCAGTATTTT. V and J are TRBV4-1 and TRBJ2-3; 8 positions agree with TRBD1. The germline V gene encodes CDR1 MGHRA and CDR2 YSYEKL. The CDR3 contains 17 residues.

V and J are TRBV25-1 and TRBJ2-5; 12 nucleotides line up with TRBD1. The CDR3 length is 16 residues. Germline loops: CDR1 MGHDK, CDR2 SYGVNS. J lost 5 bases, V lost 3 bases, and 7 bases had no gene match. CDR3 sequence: CASSEGGTGGRETQYF. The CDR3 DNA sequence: TGTGCCAGCAGTGAGGGGGGGACAGGGGGCCGTGAGACCCAGTACTTC.

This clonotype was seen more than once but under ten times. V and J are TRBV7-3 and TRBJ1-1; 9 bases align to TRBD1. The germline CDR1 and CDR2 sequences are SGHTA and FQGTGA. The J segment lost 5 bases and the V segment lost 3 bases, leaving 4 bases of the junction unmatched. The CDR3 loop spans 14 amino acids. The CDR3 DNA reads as TGTGCCAGCAGCTTTACAGGGGGCGGTACTGAAGCTTTCTTT. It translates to CASSFTGGGTEAFF.

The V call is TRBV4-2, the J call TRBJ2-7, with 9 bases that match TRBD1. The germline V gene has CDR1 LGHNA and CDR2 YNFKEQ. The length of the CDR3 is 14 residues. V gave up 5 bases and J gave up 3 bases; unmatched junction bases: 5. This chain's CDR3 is CASSSGTGIYEQYF. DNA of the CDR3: TGTGCCAGCAGCTCCGGGACAGGGATCTACGAGCAGTACTTC.

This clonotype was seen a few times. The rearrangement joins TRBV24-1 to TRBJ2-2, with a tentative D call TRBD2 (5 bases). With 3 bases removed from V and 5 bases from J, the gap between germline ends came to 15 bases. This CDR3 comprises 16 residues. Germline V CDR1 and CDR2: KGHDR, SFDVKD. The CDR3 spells CATSDPRKGDTGELFF. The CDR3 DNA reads TGTGCCACCAGTGATCCCAGGAAGGGAGATACCGGGGAGCTGTTTTTT.

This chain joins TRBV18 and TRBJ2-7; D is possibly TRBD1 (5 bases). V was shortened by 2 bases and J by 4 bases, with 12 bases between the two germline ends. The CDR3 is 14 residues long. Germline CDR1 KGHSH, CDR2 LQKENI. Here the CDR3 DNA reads TGTGCCAGCTCACCATTGGGCAGGGAATACGAGCAGTACTTC. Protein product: CASSPLGREYEQYF.

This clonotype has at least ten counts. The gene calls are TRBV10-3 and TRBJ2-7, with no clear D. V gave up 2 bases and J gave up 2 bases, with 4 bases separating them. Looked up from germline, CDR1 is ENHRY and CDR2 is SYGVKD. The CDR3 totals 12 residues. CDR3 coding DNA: TGTGCCATCAGTGAGACCCCCTACGAGCAGTACTTC. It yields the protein CAISETPYEQYF.

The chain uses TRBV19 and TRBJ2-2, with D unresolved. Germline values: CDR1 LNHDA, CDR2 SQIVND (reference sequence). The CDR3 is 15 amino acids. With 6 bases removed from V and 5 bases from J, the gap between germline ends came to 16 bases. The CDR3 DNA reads TGTGCCAGTAGGGTCGGGCGTCGGTTAACCGGGGAGCTGTTTTTT. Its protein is CASRVGRRLTGELFF.

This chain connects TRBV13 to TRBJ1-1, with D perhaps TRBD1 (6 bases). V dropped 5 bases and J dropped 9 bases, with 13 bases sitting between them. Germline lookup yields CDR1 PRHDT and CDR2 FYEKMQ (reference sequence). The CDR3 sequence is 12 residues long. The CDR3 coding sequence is TGTGCCAGCAGCACGAACAGGGCCCAAGCTTTCTTT. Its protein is CASSTNRAQAFF.